Following are 14 T cell receptor beta chains from one sample sequenced in a study of blood T cell repertoires in COVID-19. TCRdb's table, derived via immunoSEQ multiplex PCR, lists solely in-frame clones and lacks some. The sample has 440,000 or so clones, 89% seen once. The sample taken for sequencing was peripheral blood. The source is a woman in her thirties or forties with COVID-19, enrolled during active disease.

For this clone: The same CDR3 is also encoded by other DNA sequences in this sample. The chain is built from TRBV20-1 and TRBJ1-4; no clear D gene. V shed 1 base and J shed 8 bases, with 5 bases lying between them. The CDR3 has 11 residues. The germline CDR1 and CDR2 sequences are DFQATT and SNEGSKA (reference sequence). This CDR3 is CSARAEEKLFF. The CDR3 region has the DNA TGCAGTGCTAGAGCTGAGGAAAAACTGTTTTTT.

This chain connects TRBV5-1 to TRBJ1-2; TRBD1 might be the D (5 bases). Trimming removed 1 base at V and 8 bases at J, with 15 bases between. The CDR3 is made up of 14 amino acids. CDR1 is SGHRS and CDR2 is YFSETQ in the germline V gene. CDR3 DNA sequence: TGCGCCAGCAGCTTGTCCCCAGGGTTCGCCGGCTACACCTTC. Translation: CASSLSPGFAGYTF.

The chain is built from TRBV6-2 or TRBV6-3 and TRBJ2-7; the match to TRBD2 covers 8 bases. With 5 bases clipped from V and 3 bases from J, the junction kept 6 bases outside the gene matches. The CDR3 length is 14 residues. Germline V gene lookup returns CDR1 MNHEY and CDR2 SVGEGT. The CDR3 loop reads CASSPGLGRYEQYF. CDR3 nucleotide sequence: TGTGCCAGCAGTCCGGGACTAGGTCGCTACGAGCAGTACTTC.

The table lists this clone with a count of one. V usage is TRBV15 and J usage is TRBJ1-1; possibly TRBD1 for D (6 bases). Per germline, CDR1 LNHNV and CDR2 YYDKDF (reference sequence). Trimming removed 7 bases from V and 0 bases from J, with 9 bases in between. This CDR3 region has 13 residues. CDR3 protein: CATMGHLNTEAFF. For the CDR3, the DNA is TGTGCCACCATGGGACACTTGAACACTGAAGCTTTCTTT.

V and J are TRBV5-4 and TRBJ2-3, with 9 bases matching TRBD2. After removal of 0 bases from V and 5 bases from J, the junction contained 13 bases not matched to a gene. The CDR3 consists of 18 residues. Germline V CDR1 and CDR2: SGHNT, YYREEE (reference sequence). The chain's CDR3 is CASSLAQGAGGRGDTQYF. Here the CDR3 DNA reads TGTGCCAGCAGCTTGGCTCAGGGCGCGGGAGGGCGAGGAGATACGCAGTATTTT. Supplemented by reference TRBV5-4 and TRBJ2-3, the full variable domain reads ETGVTQSPTHLIKTRGQQVTLRCSSQSGHNTVSWYQQALGQGPQFIFQYYREEENGRGNFPPRFSGLQFPNYSSELNVNALELDDSALYLCASSLAQGAGGRGDTQYFGPGTRLTVL.

In this sample, this clone turned up once. V gene TRBV7-9 combines with J gene TRBJ1-1; tentative D call: TRBD1 (5 bases). CDR3 length equals 15 residues. Trimming removed 5 bases at V and 1 base at J, with 14 bases between. Germline V lookup: CDR1 SEHNR, CDR2 FQNEAQ (reference sequence). This chain's CDR3 is CASSPILGQNTEAFF. CDR3 DNA sequence: TGTGCCAGCAGCCCGATTCTTGGACAGAACACTGAAGCTTTCTTT.

This chain joins TRBV30 and TRBJ2-5, with TRBD2 matching over 13 bases. In germline, CDR1 is GTSNPN, CDR2 SVGIG (reference sequence). V lost 2 bases, J lost 8 bases, and 5 bases stayed unmatched. CDR3 length: 14 residues. The CDR3 DNA follows: TGTGCCTGGAGTTCTGGACTAGCGGGAGAAACCCAGTACTTC. Residues: CAWSSGLAGETQYF.

The V gene is TRBV2, the J gene TRBJ2-1; D perhaps matches TRBD2 (6 bases). CDR3 length: 15 residues. V dropped 7 bases and J dropped 7 bases, with 20 bases sitting between them. Looked up from germline, CDR1 is SNHLY and CDR2 is FYNNEI. The CDR3 sequence is CASTRTTGVINEQFF. The DNA of the CDR3 is TGTGCCAGCACGAGGACGACGGGAGTGATAAATGAGCAGTTCTTC.

The chain combines TRBV28 with TRBJ1-6, with D possibly TRBD1 on 6 matching bases. Germline values: CDR1 MDHEN, CDR2 SYDVKM. V was clipped by 2 bases and J by 7 bases, with 12 bases between them. The CDR3 totals 15 residues. CDR3 protein: CASSLTGPGNSPLHF. DNA of the CDR3: TGTGCCAGCAGTTTAACAGGGCCAGGCAATTCACCCCTCCACTTT.

The chain couples TRBV7-9 to TRBJ2-1; 15 bases map to TRBD2. The CDR3 contains 19 residues. Trimming cost V 8 bases and J 0 bases; bases outside gene matches: 11. Germline CDR1 SEHNR, CDR2 FQNEAQ (reference sequence). CDR3 coding DNA: TGTGCCAGCTTCGATTCCGGGACTAGCGGGAGGTTCTCCTACAATGAGCAGTTCTTC. Amino acid sequence: CASFDSGTSGRFSYNEQFF.

The V call is TRBV7-6, the J call TRBJ2-7, with 9 nucleotides matching TRBD1. CDR3 size: 17 residues. CDR1 SGHVS and CDR2 FNYEAQ come from the germline V gene. With V trimmed by 3 bases and J by 3 bases, 12 bases remained unmatched. The CDR3 here is CASSFISPDRGNYEQYF. CDR3 coding DNA: TGTGCCAGCAGCTTTATATCCCCGGACAGGGGCAACTACGAGCAGTACTTC. The whole variable domain, remainder taken from reference TRBV7-6 and TRBJ2-7, is GAGVSQSPRYKVTKRGQDVALRCDPISGHVSLYWYRQALGQGPEFLTYFNYEAQQDKSGLPNDRFSAERPEGSISTLTIQRTEQRDSAMYRCASSFISPDRGNYEQYFGPGTRLTVT.

This sequence joins TRBV11-2 and TRBJ1-2; possible D gene TRBD1, 5 bases. This CDR3 has 15 amino acids. Between the trimmed V and J ends, which lost 5 bases and 6 bases, there was a span of 19 bases. CDR1 and CDR2 from the germline V gene are SGHAT and FQNNGV. The CDR3 coding sequence is TGTGCCAGCAGCCGGGATTTCTGGGGGGGGGATGGCTACACCTTC. Its translation: CASSRDFWGGDGYTF.

The rearrangement joins TRBV11-2 to TRBJ1-3; D ambiguous. The V gene lost 2 bases and the J gene lost 0 bases, with 11 bases spanning the gap. Germline V gene sequence: CDR1 SGHAT, CDR2 FQNNGV. This CDR3 has 16 amino acids. CDR3 nucleotides: TGTGCCAGCAGCTTATTATGGGCCCCCTCTGGAAACACCATATATTTT. It encodes CASSLLWAPSGNTIYF.

The chain joins TRBV6-2 or TRBV6-3 to TRBJ1-4, with D possibly being TRBD1 (6 bases). Germline V CDR1 and CDR2: MNHEY, SVGEGT. This CDR3 has 15 amino acids. V was clipped by 4 bases and J by 4 bases, with 13 bases between them. CDR3 coding DNA: TGTGCCAGCAGTTCCAAGGCAGGGGTTAATGAAAAACTGTTTTTT. Protein: CASSSKAGVNEKLFF.